The 4 T cell receptor beta chains presented below share a single source sample, sequenced in a study of Graves' ophthalmopathy and Graves' hyperthyroidism. TCR beta CDR3 regions were amplified from RNA transcripts. RT-PCR was first run with HTBI primers, then multiplex PCR in a second round. MiXCR, applied by TCRdb to the multiplex PCR reads, yields one record per CDR3 protein. The sample lists approximately 700,000 distinct CDR3 sequences, approximately 40% occurring once. Sequencing input: peripheral blood. The receptors shown here come from an adult man with Graves' ophthalmopathy.

This clonotype was seen a single time. CDR3 in amino acids: CASSYSSSGGDSGNTIYF. The CDR3 DNA reads TGTGCCAGCAGTTACTCGTCATCAGGGGGGGACTCTGGAAACACCATATATTTT. The chain couples TRBV6-2 or TRBV6-3 to TRBJ1-3; 7 positions match TRBD1. Trimming cost V 0 bases and J 0 bases; bases outside gene matches: 8. CDR3 length: 18 amino acids. Germline CDR1 and CDR2: MNHEY and SVGEGT.

Note on this clonotype: One junction end disagrees with the germline gene, perhaps due to a read error. The chain couples TRBV10-2 to TRBJ1-2; D remains ambiguous. The CDR3 totals 12 residues. Germline-derived CDR1 and CDR2 are WSHSY and SAAADI. The CDR3 sequence: CASRGGNYGYAF. The CDR3 DNA follows: TGCGCCAGCAGAGGAGGGAACTATGGCTACGCCTTC.

The chain's CDR3 is CASSPASGIGEQYF. CDR3 sequence (DNA): TGTGCCAGTAGTCCCGCTAGCGGGATTGGCGAGCAGTACTTC. V usage is TRBV19 and J usage is TRBJ2-7; 9 bases line up with TRBD2. The CDR3 consists of 14 residues. Unmatched junction bases numbered 8, after V lost 5 bases and J lost 6 bases. The germline V gene encodes CDR1 LNHDA and CDR2 SQIVND (reference sequence).

There are many counts of this clonotype. The chain recombines TRBV7-2 with TRBJ2-7, with 12 nucleotides matching TRBD2. The CDR3 covers 14 residues. CDR1 and CDR2 from the germline V gene are SGHTA and FQGNSA. V shed 4 bases, J shed 3 bases, and the junction held 1 base outside the gene matches. CDR3 in DNA: TGTGCCAGCAGCTCACTAGCGGGAGGCTACGAGCAGTACTTC. Translated: CASSSLAGGYEQYF.